One TCR beta chain is described in this entry. Using immunoSEQ multiplex PCR, the repertoire was profiled, and TCRdb retains in-frame clones only, with some absent. Of about 68,000 clones listed, about four fifths are singletons. This record comes from a study of a mutant IDH1 vaccine in newly diagnosed glioma. CDR3 length equals 10 residues. CDR1 is DFQATT and CDR2 is SNEGSKA in the germline V gene (reference sequence). V lost 0 bases to trimming and J lost 7 bases, with 4 bases between them. The time point is: baseline, week 1 (first vaccination visit). Stated treatment: pre-vaccination baseline after standard-of-care therapy.

This TCR derives from a man aged 50 to 60 with glioma. This chain joins TRBV20-1 and TRBJ2-7; D call uncertain. The sequenced sample was PBMCs, obtained from a glioma patient treated with radiotherapy, temozolomide or both. The CDR3 protein is CSARDSEQYF. The CDR3 DNA is TGCAGTGCTAGAGATTCAGAGCAGTACTTC.